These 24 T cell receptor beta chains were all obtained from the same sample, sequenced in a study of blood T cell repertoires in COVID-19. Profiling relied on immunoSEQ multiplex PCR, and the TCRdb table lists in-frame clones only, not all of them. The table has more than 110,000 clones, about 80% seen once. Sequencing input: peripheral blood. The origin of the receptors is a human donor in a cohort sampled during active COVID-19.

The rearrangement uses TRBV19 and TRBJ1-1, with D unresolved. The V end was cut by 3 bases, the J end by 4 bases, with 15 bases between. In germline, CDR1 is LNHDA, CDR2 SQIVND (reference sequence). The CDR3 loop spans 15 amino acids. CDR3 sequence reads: CASSIIDWRSTEAFF. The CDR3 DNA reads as TGTGCCAGTAGTATCATTGACTGGAGGAGCACTGAAGCTTTCTTT.

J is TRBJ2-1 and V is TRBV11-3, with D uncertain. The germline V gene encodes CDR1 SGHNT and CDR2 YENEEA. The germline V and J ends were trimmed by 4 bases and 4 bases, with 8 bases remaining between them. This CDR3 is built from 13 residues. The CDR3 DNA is TGTGCCAGCAGCTCCGGTACTTACAATGAGCAGTTCTTC. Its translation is CASSSGTYNEQFF.

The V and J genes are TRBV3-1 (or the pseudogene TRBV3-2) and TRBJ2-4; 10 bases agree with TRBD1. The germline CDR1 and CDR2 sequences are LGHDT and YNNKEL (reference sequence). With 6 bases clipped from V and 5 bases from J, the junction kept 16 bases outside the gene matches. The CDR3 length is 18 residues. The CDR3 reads CASSKRWATGTGENIQYF. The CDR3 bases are TGTGCCAGCAGTAAGAGATGGGCGACCGGGACAGGGGAAAACATTCAGTACTTC.

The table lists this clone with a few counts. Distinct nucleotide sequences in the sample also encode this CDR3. CDR3 loop: CASSVGQGSNQPQHF. DNA for the CDR3: TGTGCCAGCAGCGTTGGACAGGGGAGCAATCAGCCCCAGCATTTT. The chain employs TRBV9 and TRBJ1-5, with 9 positions matching TRBD1. Trimming took 2 bases from V and 1 from J; bases not matched to a gene: 1. Germline loops: CDR1 SGDLS, CDR2 YYNGEE. The CDR3 covers 15 residues.

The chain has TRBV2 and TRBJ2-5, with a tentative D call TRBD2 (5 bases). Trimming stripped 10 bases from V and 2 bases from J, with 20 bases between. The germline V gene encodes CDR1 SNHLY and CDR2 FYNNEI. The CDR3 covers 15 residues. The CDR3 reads CAMSRGTSAQETQYF. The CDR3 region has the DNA TGTGCCATGTCCCGGGGTACTTCTGCACAAGAGACCCAGTACTTC.

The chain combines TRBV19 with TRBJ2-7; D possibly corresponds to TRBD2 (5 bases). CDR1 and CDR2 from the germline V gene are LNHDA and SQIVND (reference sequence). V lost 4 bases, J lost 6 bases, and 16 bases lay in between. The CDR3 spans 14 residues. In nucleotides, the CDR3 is TGTGCCAGTAGTACCCCCGCAAGAGGGCCCGAGCAGTACTTC. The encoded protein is CASSTPARGPEQYF.

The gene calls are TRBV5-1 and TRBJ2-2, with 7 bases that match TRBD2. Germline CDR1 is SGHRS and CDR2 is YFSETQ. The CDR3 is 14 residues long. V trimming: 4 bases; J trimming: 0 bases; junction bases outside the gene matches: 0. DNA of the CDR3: TGCGCCAGCAGCGGGGGGGCGAACACCGGGGAGCTGTTTTTT. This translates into CASSGGANTGELFF.

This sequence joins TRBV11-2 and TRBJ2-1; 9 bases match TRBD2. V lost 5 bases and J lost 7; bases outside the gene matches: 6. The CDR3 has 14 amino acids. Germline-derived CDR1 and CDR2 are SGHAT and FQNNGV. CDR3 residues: CASSDIAGANEQFF. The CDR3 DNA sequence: TGTGCCAGCAGCGACATAGCGGGGGCGAATGAGCAGTTCTTC.

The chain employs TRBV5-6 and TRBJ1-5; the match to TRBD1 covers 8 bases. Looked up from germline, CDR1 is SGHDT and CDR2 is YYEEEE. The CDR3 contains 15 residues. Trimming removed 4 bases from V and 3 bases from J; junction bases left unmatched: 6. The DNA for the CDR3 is TGTGCCAGCAGCGGGACAGGAAGAAACAATCAGCCCCAGCATTTT. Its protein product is CASSGTGRNNQPQHF.

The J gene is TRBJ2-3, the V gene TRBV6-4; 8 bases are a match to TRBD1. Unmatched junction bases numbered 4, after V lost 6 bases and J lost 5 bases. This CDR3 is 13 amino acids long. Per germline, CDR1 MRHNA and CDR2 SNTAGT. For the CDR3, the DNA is TGTGCCAGCAGCCAGGGGGCTGAAGATACGCAGTATTTT. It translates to CASSQGAEDTQYF.

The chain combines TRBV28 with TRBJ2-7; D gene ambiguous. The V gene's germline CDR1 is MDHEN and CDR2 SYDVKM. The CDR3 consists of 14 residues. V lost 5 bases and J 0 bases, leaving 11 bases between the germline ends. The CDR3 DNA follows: TGTGCCAGCAGTGTTGGGCAACCCTCCTACGAGCAGTACTTC. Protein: CASSVGQPSYEQYF.

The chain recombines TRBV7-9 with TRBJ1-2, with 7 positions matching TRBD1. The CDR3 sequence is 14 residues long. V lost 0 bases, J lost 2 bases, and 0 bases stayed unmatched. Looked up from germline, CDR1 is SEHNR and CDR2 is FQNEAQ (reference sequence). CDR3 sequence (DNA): TGTGCCAGCAGCTTAGCGGACAGGAACTATGGCTACACCTTC. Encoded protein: CASSLADRNYGYTF.

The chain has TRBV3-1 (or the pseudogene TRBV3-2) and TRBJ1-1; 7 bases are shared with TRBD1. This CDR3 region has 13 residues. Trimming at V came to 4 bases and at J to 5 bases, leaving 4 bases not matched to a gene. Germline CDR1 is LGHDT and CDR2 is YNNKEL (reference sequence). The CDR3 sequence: CASSLVQGTEAFF. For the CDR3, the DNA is TGTGCCAGCAGCCTTGTACAGGGGACTGAAGCTTTCTTT.

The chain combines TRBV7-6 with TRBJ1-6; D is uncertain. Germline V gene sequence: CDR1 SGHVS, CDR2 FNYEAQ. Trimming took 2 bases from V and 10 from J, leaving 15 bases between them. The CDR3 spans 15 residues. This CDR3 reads CASSLRVIGGSPLHF. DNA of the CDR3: TGTGCCAGCAGCTTAAGGGTTATCGGCGGGTCACCCCTCCACTTT.

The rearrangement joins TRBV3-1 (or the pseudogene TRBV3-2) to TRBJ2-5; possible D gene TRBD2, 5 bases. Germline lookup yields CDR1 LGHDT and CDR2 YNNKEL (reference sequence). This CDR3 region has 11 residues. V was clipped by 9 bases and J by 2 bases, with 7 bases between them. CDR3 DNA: TGTGCCAGGAGGAGGCAAGAGACCCAGTACTTC. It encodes CARRRQETQYF.

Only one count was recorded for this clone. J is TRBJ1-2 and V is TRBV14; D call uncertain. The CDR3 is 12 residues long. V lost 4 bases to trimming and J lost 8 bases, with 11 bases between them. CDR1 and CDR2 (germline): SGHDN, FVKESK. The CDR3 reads CASSPGREGYTF. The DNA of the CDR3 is TGTGCCAGCAGCCCAGGTCGGGAGGGCTACACCTTC.

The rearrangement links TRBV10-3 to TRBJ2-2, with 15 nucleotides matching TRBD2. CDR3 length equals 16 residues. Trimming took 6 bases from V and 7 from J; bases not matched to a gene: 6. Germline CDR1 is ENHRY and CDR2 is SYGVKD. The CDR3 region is CAIRGLAGGPIGELFF. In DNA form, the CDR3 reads TGTGCCATCAGAGGACTAGCGGGGGGGCCTATCGGGGAGCTGTTTTTT.

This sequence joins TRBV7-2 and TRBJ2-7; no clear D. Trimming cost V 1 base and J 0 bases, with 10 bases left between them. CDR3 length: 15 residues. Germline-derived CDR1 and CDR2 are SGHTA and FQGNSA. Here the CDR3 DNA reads TGTGCCAGCAGCTTAGTGGCCGTAGCCTCCTACGAGCAGTACTTC. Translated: CASSLVAVASYEQYF.

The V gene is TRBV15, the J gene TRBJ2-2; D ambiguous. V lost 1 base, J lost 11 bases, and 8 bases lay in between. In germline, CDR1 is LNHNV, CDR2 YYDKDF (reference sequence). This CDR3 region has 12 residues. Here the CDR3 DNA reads TGTGCCACCAGCAGAGGGCAGGCAGAGCTGTTTTTT. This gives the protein CATSRGQAELFF.

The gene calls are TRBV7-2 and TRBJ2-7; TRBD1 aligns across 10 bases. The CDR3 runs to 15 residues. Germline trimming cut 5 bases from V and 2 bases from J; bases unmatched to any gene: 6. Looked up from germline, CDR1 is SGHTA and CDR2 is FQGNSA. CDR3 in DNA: TGTGCCAGCAGCCTGACAGGGGGCACCACCTACGAGCAGTACTTC. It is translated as CASSLTGGTTYEQYF. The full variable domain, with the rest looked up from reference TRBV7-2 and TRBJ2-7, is GAGVSQSPSNKVTEKGKDVELRCDPISGHTALYWYRQSLGQGLEFLIYFQGNSAPDKSGLPSDRFSAERTGGSVSTLTIQRTQQEDSAVYLCASSLTGGTTYEQYFGPGTRLTVT.

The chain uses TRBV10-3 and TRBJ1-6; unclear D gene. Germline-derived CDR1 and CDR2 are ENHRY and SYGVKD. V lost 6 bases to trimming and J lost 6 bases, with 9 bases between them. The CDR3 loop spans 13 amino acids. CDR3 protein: CAIRAERNSPLHF. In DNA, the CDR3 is TGTGCCATCAGGGCAGAACGTAATTCACCCCTCCACTTT.

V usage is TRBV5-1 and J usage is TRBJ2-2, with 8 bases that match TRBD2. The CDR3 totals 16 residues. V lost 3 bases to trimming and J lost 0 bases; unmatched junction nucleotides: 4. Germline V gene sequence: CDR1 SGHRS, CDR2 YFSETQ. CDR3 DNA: TGCGCCAGCAGCTCGCGAGCGGGGGCGAACACCGGGGAGCTGTTTTTT. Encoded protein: CASSSRAGANTGELFF.

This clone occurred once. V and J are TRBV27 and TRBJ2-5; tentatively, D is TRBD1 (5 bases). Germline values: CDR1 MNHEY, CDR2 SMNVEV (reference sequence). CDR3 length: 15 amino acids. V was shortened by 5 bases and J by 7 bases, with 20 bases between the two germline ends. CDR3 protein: CASSTYPDAQGTQYF. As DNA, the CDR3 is TGTGCCAGCAGTACCTACCCGGACGCTCAGGGGACCCAGTACTTC.

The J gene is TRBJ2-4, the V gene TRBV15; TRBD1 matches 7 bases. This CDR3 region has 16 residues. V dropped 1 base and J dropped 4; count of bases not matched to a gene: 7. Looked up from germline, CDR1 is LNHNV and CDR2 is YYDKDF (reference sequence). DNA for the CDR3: TGTGCCACCAGCAGAGGGATCCGGGACAGAAAAAACATTCAGTACTTC. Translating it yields CATSRGIRDRKNIQYF.